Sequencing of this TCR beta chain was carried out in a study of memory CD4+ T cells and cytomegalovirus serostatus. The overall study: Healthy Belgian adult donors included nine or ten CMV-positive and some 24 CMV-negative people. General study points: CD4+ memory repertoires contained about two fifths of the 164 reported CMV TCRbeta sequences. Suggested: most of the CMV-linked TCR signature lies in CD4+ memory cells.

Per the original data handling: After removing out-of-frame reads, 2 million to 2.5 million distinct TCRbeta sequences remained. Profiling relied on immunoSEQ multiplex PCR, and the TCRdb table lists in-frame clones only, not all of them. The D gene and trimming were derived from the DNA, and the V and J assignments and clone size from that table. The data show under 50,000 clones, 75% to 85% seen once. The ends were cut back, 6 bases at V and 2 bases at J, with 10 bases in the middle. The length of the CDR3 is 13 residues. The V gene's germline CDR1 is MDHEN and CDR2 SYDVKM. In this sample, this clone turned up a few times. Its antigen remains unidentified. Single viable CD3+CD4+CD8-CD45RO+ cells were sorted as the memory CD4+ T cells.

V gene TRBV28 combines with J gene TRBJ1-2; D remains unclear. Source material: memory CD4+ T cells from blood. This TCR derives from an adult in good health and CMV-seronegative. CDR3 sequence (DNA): TGTGCCAGCAGCAAAGGATGGAACTATGGCTACACCTTC. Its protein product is CASSKGWNYGYTF.